This T cell receptor beta chain originates from a study of blood T cell repertoires in COVID-19. In the study overall: Researchers got acute and convalescent COVID-19 samples from the United States, Italy and Spain. The analysed material was cDNA or gDNA that came from T cells, B-cell-depleted T cells, or PBMCs.

Original data processing: Estimation of nucleated cell counts relied on the amplification of reference gene primers. The table came from immunoSEQ multiplex PCR; TCRdb's copy has only in-frame clones and leaves some out. D and trimming were read from the DNA, whereas the V and J calls and clone size are those reported in that table. This table has more than 70,000 clones, about 88% appearing once. This CDR3 contains 14 residues. The germline V gene encodes CDR1 MNHEY and CDR2 SVGAGI. V lost 6 bases and J 2 bases, leaving 12 bases between the germline ends. The receptor comes from a human donor in a cohort sampled during active COVID-19. The sequenced sample consisted of peripheral blood. The genes are TRBV6-5 and TRBJ2-3; D might be TRBD2 (6 bases). CDR3 amino acids: CASRGGVATDTQYF. For the CDR3, the DNA is TGTGCCAGCAGGGGCGGGGTCGCCACAGATACGCAGTATTTT.